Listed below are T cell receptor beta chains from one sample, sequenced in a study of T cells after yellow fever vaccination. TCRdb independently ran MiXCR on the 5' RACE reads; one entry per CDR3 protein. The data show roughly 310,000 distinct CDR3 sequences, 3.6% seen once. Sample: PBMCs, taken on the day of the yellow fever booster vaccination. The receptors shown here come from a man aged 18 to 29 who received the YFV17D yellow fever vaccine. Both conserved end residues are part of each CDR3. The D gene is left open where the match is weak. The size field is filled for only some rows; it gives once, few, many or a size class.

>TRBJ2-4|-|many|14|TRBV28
TGTGCCAGCAGTTCACCATGGGGCAAAAACATTCAGTACTTC
CASSSPWGKNIQYF
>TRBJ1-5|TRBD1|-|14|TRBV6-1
TGTGCCAGCCTTCCCGGACAGGGACCGGGTACCCAGCATTTT
CASLPGQGPGTQHF
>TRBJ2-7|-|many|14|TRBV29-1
TGCAGCGTTGAGAAAGACGGGAACACCTACGAGCAGTACTTC
CSVEKDGNTYEQYF
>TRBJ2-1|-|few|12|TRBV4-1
TGCGCCAGCAGCCAAGTGACCGAGCAGCAGTTCTTC
CASSQVTEQQFF
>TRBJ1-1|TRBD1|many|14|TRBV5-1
TGCGCCAGCAGTTATTACAGGGGGTACACTGAAGCTTTCTTT
CASSYYRGYTEAFF
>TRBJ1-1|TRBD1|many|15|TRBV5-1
TGCGCCAGCAGCTGGACAGGGGGCGCGGGGACTGAAGCTTTCTTT
CASSWTGGAGTEAFF
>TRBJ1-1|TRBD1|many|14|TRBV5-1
TGCGCCAGCAGCTGGGGGGACAGGAACACTGAAGCTTTCTTT
CASSWGDRNTEAFF
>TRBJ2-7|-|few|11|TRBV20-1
TGCAGTGCTAGATTTGATTCCGAGCAGTACTTC
CSARFDSEQYF
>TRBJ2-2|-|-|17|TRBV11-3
TGTGCCAGCAGTCCTACCCGGGGGGCCTGGGTCCCCGGGGAGCTGTTTTTT
CASSPTRGAWVPGELFF
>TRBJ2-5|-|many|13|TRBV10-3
TGTGCCATACTCCGGGATCAGTCGGAGACCCAGTACTTC
CAILRDQSETQYF
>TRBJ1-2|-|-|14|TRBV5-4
TGTGCCAGCAGCTTGGTTTCAGGCCGTTATGGCTACACCTTC
CASSLVSGRYGYTF
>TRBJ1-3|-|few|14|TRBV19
TGTGCCAGTAGGATGACCCGCTCTGGAAACACCATATATTTT
CASRMTRSGNTIYF
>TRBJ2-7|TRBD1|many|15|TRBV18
TGTGCCAGCTCATCCCCGGACAGGGCGATCTACGAGCAGTACTTC
CASSSPDRAIYEQYF
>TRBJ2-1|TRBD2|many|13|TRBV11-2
TGTGCCAGCAGCTTAGAGGTAGCGGGGGAACAGTTCTTC
CASSLEVAGEQFF
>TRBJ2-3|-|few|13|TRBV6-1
TGTGCCAGCAGTGAAATGGTAACAGATACGCAGTATTTT
CASSEMVTDTQYF
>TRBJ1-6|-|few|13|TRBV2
TGTGCCAGCAGTGTAGGCAAATATTCACCCCTCCACTTT
CASSVGKYSPLHF
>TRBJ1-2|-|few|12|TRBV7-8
TGTGCCAGCAGCCCGCCCAGAAATGGCTACACCTTC
CASSPPRNGYTF
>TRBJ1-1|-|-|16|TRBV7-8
TGTGCCAGCAGCCAAGAGAAGTGGACGATGAACACTGAAGCTTTCTTT
CASSQEKWTMNTEAFF
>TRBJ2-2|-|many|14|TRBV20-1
TGCAGTGCCAGCCGCCAGACGAACACCGGGGAGCTGTTTTTT
CSASRQTNTGELFF
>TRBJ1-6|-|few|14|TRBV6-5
TGTGCCAGCAGTTGGTCAGGGCCTAATTCACCCCTCCACTTT
CASSWSGPNSPLHF
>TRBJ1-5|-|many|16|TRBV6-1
TGTGCCAGCAGCGAAGTAAGGACACGGCCTAATCAGCCCCAGCATTTT
CASSEVRTRPNQPQHF
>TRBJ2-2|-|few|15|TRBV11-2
TGTGCCAGCAGCTCAGTCCGCGGGCAGACCGGGGAGCTGTTTTTT
CASSSVRGQTGELFF
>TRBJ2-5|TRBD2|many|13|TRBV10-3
TGTGCCACCGGACTAGCGGGGCAAGAGACCCAGTACTTC
CATGLAGQETQYF
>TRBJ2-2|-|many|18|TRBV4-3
TGCGCCAGCAGCCAAGAGGGGAAGTACACATTAAACACCGGGGAGCTGTTTTTT
CASSQEGKYTLNTGELFF
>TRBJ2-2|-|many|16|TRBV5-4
TGTGCCAGCAGCTTGATGGGCAGGGGAGGTACCGGGGAGCTGTTTTTT
CASSLMGRGGTGELFF
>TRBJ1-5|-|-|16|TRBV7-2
TGTGCCAGCAGCTTATATGACACCCATAGCAATCAGCCCCAGCATTTT
CASSLYDTHSNQPQHF
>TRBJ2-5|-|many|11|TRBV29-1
TGCAGCGCAAGGACACAAGAGACCCAGTACTTC
CSARTQETQYF
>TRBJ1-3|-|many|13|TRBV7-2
TGTGCCAGCAGCCGGGGGCTTGGAAACACCATATATTTT
CASSRGLGNTIYF
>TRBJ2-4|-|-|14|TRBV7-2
TGTGCCAGCAGCTCAGGGTTAGGCAAAAACATTCAGTACTTC
CASSSGLGKNIQYF
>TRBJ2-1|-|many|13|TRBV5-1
TGCGCCAGCAGCCCGGACAGAGCGGGCGAGCAGTTCTTC
CASSPDRAGEQFF
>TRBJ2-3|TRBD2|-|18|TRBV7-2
TGTGCCAGCAGCTTAGGGTCCAGCGGGGGGGCTGGCACAGATACGCAGTATTTT
CASSLGSSGGAGTDTQYF
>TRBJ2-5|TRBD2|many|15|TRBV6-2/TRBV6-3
TGTGCCAGCAGCGCTGTGCGGGGGGGCGGGGAGACCCAGTACTTC
CASSAVRGGGETQYF
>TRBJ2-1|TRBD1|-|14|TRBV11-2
TGTGCCAGCAGCTCGTCCACAGGGGACAATGAGCAGTTCTTC
CASSSSTGDNEQFF
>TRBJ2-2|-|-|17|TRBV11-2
TGTGCCAGCAGCTTAGGGTTGGAGGGGGCGAGCACCGGGGAGCTGTTTTTT
CASSLGLEGASTGELFF
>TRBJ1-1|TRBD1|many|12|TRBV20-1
TGCAGTGCTAGGGACAGGGCGGTTGAAGCTTTCTTT
CSARDRAVEAFF
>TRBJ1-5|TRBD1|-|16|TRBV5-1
TGCGCCAGCAGCTCCGGTCCGGGACAGGGCAATCAGCCCCAGCATTTT
CASSSGPGQGNQPQHF
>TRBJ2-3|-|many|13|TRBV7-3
TGTGCCAGCAGCTTAAAGCCGGCAGATACGCAGTATTTT
CASSLKPADTQYF
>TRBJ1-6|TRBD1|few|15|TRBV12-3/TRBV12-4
TGTGCCAGCAGACTGGGACAGAGCTATAATTCACCCCTCCACTTT
CASRLGQSYNSPLHF
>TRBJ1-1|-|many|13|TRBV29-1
TGCAGCGTTGAAGGGCAGGGCAACACTGAAGCTTTCTTT
CSVEGQGNTEAFF
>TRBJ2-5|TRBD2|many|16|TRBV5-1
TGCGCCAGCAGCTTGGAGAGGCTAGCGGGGGAAGAGACCCAGTACTTC
CASSLERLAGEETQYF
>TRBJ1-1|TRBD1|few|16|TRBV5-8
TGTGCCAGCAGCTATGACACAGGGGCTCGGAACACTGAAGCTTTCTTT
CASSYDTGARNTEAFF
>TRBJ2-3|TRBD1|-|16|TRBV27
TGTGCCAGCAGTACAAGACAGGGATCAAGGGGGGATACGCAGTATTTT
CASSTRQGSRGDTQYF
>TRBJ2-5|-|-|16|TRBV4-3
TGCGCCAGCAGCGTTAACCCCCCCGGGGTACAAGAGACCCAGTACTTC
CASSVNPPGVQETQYF
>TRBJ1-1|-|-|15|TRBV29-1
TGCAGCGTTGTCGTCAGGCGGGGGCTGAACACTGAAGCTTTCTTT
CSVVVRRGLNTEAFF
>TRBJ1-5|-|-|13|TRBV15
TGTGCCACCACTCCGGGCCGATATCAGCCCCAGCATTTT
CATTPGRYQPQHF
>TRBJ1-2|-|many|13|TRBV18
TGTGCCAGCTCACCAGACGGGCTGGATGGCTACACCTTC
CASSPDGLDGYTF
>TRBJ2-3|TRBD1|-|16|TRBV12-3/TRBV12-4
TGTGCCAGCAGTCCCCTGGGGGACAGCCGCACAGATACGCAGTATTTT
CASSPLGDSRTDTQYF
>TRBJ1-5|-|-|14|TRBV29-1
TGCAGCGTATCAACTTCGCTCGGCAATCAGCCCCAGCATTTT
CSVSTSLGNQPQHF
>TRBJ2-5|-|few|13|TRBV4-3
TGCGCCAGCAGCCAAGAACCAAAAGAGACCCAGTACTTC
CASSQEPKETQYF
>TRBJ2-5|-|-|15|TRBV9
TGTGCCAGCAGCGTAGATATAGGGACCGAAGAGACCCAGTACTTC
CASSVDIGTEETQYF
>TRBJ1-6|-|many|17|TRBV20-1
TGCAGTGCTAGAGGGGGCGGATCTTCTGAGAGAAATTCACCCCTCCACTTT
CSARGGGSSERNSPLHF
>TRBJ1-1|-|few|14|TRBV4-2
TGTGCCAGCAGCCAAGATAAGCGGAACACTGAAGCTTTCTTT
CASSQDKRNTEAFF
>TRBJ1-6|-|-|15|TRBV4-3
TGCGCCAGCAGCCAAGATAGTTCAAGGGGGTCACCCCTCCACTTT
CASSQDSSRGSPLHF
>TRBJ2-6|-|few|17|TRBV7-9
TGTGCCAGCAGGTTGGGACGGGGGAGCTCTGGGGCCAACGTCCTGACTTTC
CASRLGRGSSGANVLTF